This T cell receptor beta chain appears in the sequencing data of a study of a mutant IDH1 vaccine in newly diagnosed glioma. Study in general: The sex distribution of treated patients was approximately 62% male and around 40% female, with a mean age of around 40 years. Patients were pretreated with radiotherapy, temozolomide, or both, mostly both.

Time point here: week 5, during vaccination. It was 300 ug of mutant IDH1 20-mer peptide that made up each vaccine dose, given with topical imiquimod. On this clone itself: Its antigen is still unknown.

This CDR3 is built from 15 residues. Germline values: CDR1 MNHEY, CDR2 SMNVEV (reference sequence). V was pared by 6 bases and J by 4 bases, with 18 bases between. Only in-frame clones appear in the TCRdb table, and some are missing; sequencing was by immunoSEQ multiplex PCR. Of 39,000 or so clones in the sample, approximately 80% are singletons; the top ten hold less than 6.5%. V and J are TRBV27 and TRBJ1-2; perhaps TRBD1 as D (6 bases). The specimen comprised PBMCs, sampled from a glioma patient whose treatment included an IDH1 peptide vaccine. The TCR was taken from a man between 35 and 55 years old with glioma. Here the CDR3 DNA reads TGTGCCAGCAGCAACAGTGGGGGGCTAGTCTATGGCTACACCTTC. Its protein product is CASSNSGGLVYGYTF.